This TCR beta chain originates from a study of T-cell reconstitution after alpha-beta-depleted transplantation in children. Unique molecular identifiers were incorporated during preparation of the TCRbeta library. MiXCR was run by TCRdb on the PCR reads, yielding one entry per CDR3 protein. This repertoire shows around 200,000 distinct CDR3 sequences, roughly 8.1% found once; its top ten account for approximately 40%. The CDR3 covers 13 residues. The germline V gene has CDR1 LGHNA and CDR2 YSLEER. The junction had 6 bases not matched to a gene; V was cut back by 8 bases and J by 3 bases. Source: PBMCs, mostly from graft donor cells, taken 360 days after TCRalphabeta/CD19-depleted stem cell transplant. This chain links TRBV4-3 with TRBJ2-7; TRBD1 agrees at 8 bases. The clonotype was recovered from a male patient aged 2-10 years who had a stem cell transplant for acute myeloid leukemia, so the T cells may come from the graft donor. CDR3 in amino acids: CASGRGRGYEQYF. CDR3 coding DNA: TGCGCCAGCGGCAGGGGGCGAGGCTACGAGCAGTACTTC.